The 12 T cell receptor beta chains given below trace back to one sample, sequenced in a study of beta chain features in type 1 diabetes. Overall study results and limits: Moderately but significantly shorter TCRB CDR3s were found in Type 1 diabetes patients in all four CD4+ subsets.

Their antigens remain unidentified. Reverse transcription of all isolated RNA meant that expressed TCRB transcripts were sequenced. TCRdb keeps only in-frame clones here, not all; method: immunoSEQ multiplex PCR. The data show roughly 330,000 clones, about 13% seen once. The sequenced material came from naive CD4+ T cells from blood. These receptors were collected from a woman aged 18-29 years with type 1 diabetes.

This clone has just a few counts. The chain is built from TRBV5-1 and TRBJ2-5; 7 bases line up with TRBD1. Germline V gene lookup returns CDR1 SGHRS and CDR2 YFSETQ. The V and J ends lost 4 bases and 5 bases, in that order; junction bases with no gene match: 8. This CDR3 is built from 14 residues. CDR3 amino acids: CASSVTGAGETQYF. The CDR3 bases are TGCGCCAGCAGCGTAACAGGGGCCGGGGAGACCCAGTACTTC. The full variable domain, rest sourced from reference TRBV5-1 and TRBJ2-5, is KAGVTQTPRYLIKTRGQQVTLSCSPISGHRSVSWYQQTPGQGLQFLFEYFSETQRNKGNFPGRFSGRQFSNSRSEMNVSTLELGDSALYLCASSVTGAGETQYFGPGTRLLVL.

This clone has only a few counts. The rearrangement joins TRBV18 to TRBJ2-7, with 8 positions matching TRBD1. From germline, CDR1 is KGHSH and CDR2 LQKENI. There are 15 residues in the CDR3. V lost 6 bases, J lost 7 bases, and 14 bases stayed unmatched. The CDR3 region is CASSPSPTGDREQYV. The DNA for the CDR3 is TGTGCCAGCTCTCCCTCTCCGACAGGGGATAGAGAGCAGTACGTC.

This clone was counted a few times. The gene calls are TRBV27 and TRBJ2-7; TRBD2 agrees at 9 bases. J was trimmed by 2 bases and V by 5 bases; bases with no gene match: 16. The CDR3 spans 18 residues. CDR1 is MNHEY and CDR2 is SMNVEV in the germline V gene (reference sequence). CDR3 sequence reads: CASSAGLPGLAFPYEQYF. The CDR3, as DNA: TGTGCCAGCAGTGCCGGCCTTCCGGGACTAGCTTTCCCCTACGAGCAGTACTTC.

This clone appeared a few times. The chain employs TRBV30 and TRBJ2-6, with D tentatively TRBD2 (6 bases). There are 17 residues in the CDR3. Trimming took off 1 base at V and 3 bases at J, with 16 bases between the two ends. Germline CDR1 and CDR2: GTSNPN and SVGIG (reference sequence). Here the CDR3 reads CAWSGDGGSDGANVLTF. The CDR3 nucleotides read TGTGCCTGGAGTGGGGACGGGGGTTCGGATGGGGCCAACGTCCTGACTTTC.

This clone turned up a few times. CDR3 coding DNA: TGCGCCAGCAGCCAGGTGCCGGGACTAGGAGATGAGCAGTTCTTC. It translates to CASSQVPGLGDEQFF. The chain employs TRBV4-1 and TRBJ2-1; TRBD2 matches at 8 bases. Germline CDR1 reads MGHRA; CDR2 reads YSYEKL. CDR3 length equals 15 residues. V shed 3 bases, J shed 8 bases, and the junction held 9 bases outside the gene matches.

The chain's CDR3 is CASSLQMNTEAFF. CDR3 DNA: TGTGCCAGCAGCTTACAGATGAACACTGAAGCTTTCTTT. The chain recombines TRBV7-7 with TRBJ1-1; no definite D call. Between the trimmed V and J ends, which lost 2 bases and 0 bases, there was a span of 4 bases. Germline V gene lookup returns CDR1 SSHAT and CDR2 FNYEAQ (reference sequence). The CDR3 is made up of 13 amino acids.

This clone was counted only a few times. The J gene is TRBJ2-3, the V gene TRBV9; D remains ambiguous. Germline assignment: CDR1 SGDLS and CDR2 YYNGEE. V shed 3 bases and J shed 5 bases, with 10 bases lying between them. The CDR3 has 13 residues. CDR3 amino acids: CASSAQSIDTQYF. The CDR3 nucleotides read TGTGCCAGCAGCGCCCAATCAATAGATACGCAGTATTTT.

Only a few counts were recorded for this clone. The chain has TRBV7-2 and TRBJ2-4; 12 nucleotides match TRBD2. The CDR3 spans 16 residues. Trimming at V came to 3 bases and at J to 7 bases, leaving 7 bases not matched to a gene. Germline V lookup: CDR1 SGHTA, CDR2 FQGNSA. This CDR3 reads CASSFAGTSGSNIQYF. Written as DNA, the CDR3 is TGTGCCAGCAGCTTCGCCGGGACTAGCGGGTCGAACATTCAGTACTTC.

The CDR3 region is CASSIAGPGNEQFF. CDR3 coding DNA: TGTGCCAGCAGTATAGCGGGACCGGGTAATGAGCAGTTCTTC. This rearrangement joins TRBV11-2 to TRBJ2-1, with 8 bases fitting TRBD2. Per the germline V gene, CDR1 is SGHAT and CDR2 is FQNNGV. Trimming took 6 bases from V and 7 from J; bases not matched to a gene: 8. The CDR3 runs to 14 residues.

On this clone: A read error may be the cause here, since a much bigger clone is one base away. V is TRBV11-3 and J is TRBJ2-1; D not resolved. This CDR3 comprises 10 residues. V was clipped by 6 bases and J by 6 bases, with 3 bases between them. Germline assignment: CDR1 SGHNT and CDR2 YENEEA. CDR3 region: CASSINEQFF. The CDR3 bases are TGTGCCAGCAGTATCAATGAGCAGTTCTTC.

The chain uses TRBV4-3 and TRBJ2-2; TRBD2 matches at 8 bases. The CDR3 runs to 17 residues. V was pared by 0 bases and J by 7 bases, with 10 bases of the junction left unmatched. Germline V CDR1 and CDR2: LGHNA, YSLEER. This CDR3 reads CASSQEYSGRVGGELFF. CDR3 DNA sequence: TGCGCCAGCAGCCAAGAATACAGCGGGAGAGTCGGCGGGGAGCTGTTTTTT.

This clone was counted only a few times. The rearrangement links TRBV19 to TRBJ2-4; TRBD1 aligns across 7 bases. CDR3 length equals 15 residues. Germline loops: CDR1 LNHDA, CDR2 SQIVND (reference sequence). Trimming removed 4 bases from V and 4 bases from J; junction bases left unmatched: 7. The CDR3 sequence: CASSSLGQAKNIQYF. The CDR3 DNA reads as TGTGCCAGTAGTAGCCTCGGACAGGCTAAAAACATTCAGTACTTC.